This T cell receptor (beta chain) was recovered during a study of cytomegalovirus exposure and HLA in healthy donors. This clone was observed a handful of times. PCR was performed using 60 Vbeta and 13 Jbeta primers. The protocol was immunoSEQ multiplex PCR, while the TCRdb copy is restricted to in-frame clones and leaves out a portion. There are 90,000 or so clones in the sample; under 80% occur only once, and about 4% lies in the top ten. The CDR3 runs 13 residues. Trimming pared 7 bases from V and 3 bases from J, leaving 13 bases between. Germline V lookup: CDR1 MNHNS, CDR2 SASEGT. The specimen was PBMCs. The clonotype was recovered from a man aged 55 to 70 in good health and CMV-seronegative. This chain connects TRBV6-1 to TRBJ2-7; weak D call: TRBD1 (5 bases). In DNA form, the CDR3 reads TGTGCCAGCAACCAGGGCCCCTACTACGAGCAGTACTTC. This translates into CASNQGPYYEQYF.